This T cell receptor (beta chain) is from a study of blood T cells in healthy people across ages. Points from the study as a whole: Diversity of TCR beta correlated strongly with naive T cell percentage.

A second PCR, run for about 7 to 12 cycles, used a sample-barcoded 5' primer plus a J-beta primer mix. TCRdb re-analysed the 5' RACE reads in MiXCR, keeping a single row per CDR3 protein. The sample yields about 800,000 distinct CDR3 sequences, roughly 25% seen once. About this clonotype itself: Its specificity is unknown.

This CDR3 has 13 residues. Trimming at V came to 2 bases and at J to 4 bases, leaving 1 base not matched to a gene. Germline loops: CDR1 MNHEY, CDR2 SMNVEV (reference sequence). A further study also used this sample, focusing on T cells of mothers and their children.

Sample: blood. This sequence joins TRBV27 and TRBJ1-2; 7 positions match TRBD1. The TCR originated in a boy under 18 in good health. Here the CDR3 DNA reads TGTGCCAGCAGTTTAAGGGACAGCTATGGCTACACCTTC. Its translation: CASSLRDSYGYTF.